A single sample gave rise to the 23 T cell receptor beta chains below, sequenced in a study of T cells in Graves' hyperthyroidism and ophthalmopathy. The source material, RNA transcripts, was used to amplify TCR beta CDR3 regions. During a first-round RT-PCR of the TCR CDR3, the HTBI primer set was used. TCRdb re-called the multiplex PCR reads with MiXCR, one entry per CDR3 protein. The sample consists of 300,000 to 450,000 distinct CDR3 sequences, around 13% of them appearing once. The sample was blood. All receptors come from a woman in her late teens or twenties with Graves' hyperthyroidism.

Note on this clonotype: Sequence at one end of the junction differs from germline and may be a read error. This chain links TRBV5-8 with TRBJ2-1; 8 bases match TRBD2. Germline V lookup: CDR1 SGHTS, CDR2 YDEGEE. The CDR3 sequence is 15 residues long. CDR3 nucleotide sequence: TGTGTCAGCAGCTTGAGCGGGGGAGGCTGGGATGAGCAGTTCTTC. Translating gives CVSSLSGGGWDEQFF.

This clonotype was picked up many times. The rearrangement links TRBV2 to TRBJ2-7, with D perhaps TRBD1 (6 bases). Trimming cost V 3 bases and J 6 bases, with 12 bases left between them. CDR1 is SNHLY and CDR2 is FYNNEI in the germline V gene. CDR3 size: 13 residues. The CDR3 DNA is TGTGCCAGCAGTGAGGACAGCTTGATCGAGCAGTACTTC. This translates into CASSEDSLIEQYF.

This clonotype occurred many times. The CDR3 DNA follows: TGTGCCAGCAGTTACGGTGGTTGGGGACCCAAAAACATTCAGTACTTC. Its translation is CASSYGGWGPKNIQYF. The chain employs TRBV6-2 or TRBV6-3 and TRBJ2-4, with D perhaps given as TRBD1 or TRBD2 (5 bases each). V was cut by 2 bases and J by 2 bases, with 13 bases left in between. CDR3 length equals 16 residues. The germline CDR1 and CDR2 sequences are MNHEY and SVGEGT.

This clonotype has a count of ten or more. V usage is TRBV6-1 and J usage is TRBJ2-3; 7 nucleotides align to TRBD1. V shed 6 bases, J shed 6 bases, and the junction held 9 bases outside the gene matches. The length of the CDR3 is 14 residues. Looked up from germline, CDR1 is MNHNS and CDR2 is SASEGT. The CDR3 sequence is CASRLQTGTDTQYF. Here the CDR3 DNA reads TGTGCCAGCAGACTCCAGACAGGGACGGATACGCAGTATTTT.

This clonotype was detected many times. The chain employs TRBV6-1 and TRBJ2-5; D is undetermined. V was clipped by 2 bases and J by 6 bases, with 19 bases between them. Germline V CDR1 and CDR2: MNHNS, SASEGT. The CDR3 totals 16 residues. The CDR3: CASSERVLDNGKTQYF. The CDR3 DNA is TGTGCCAGCAGTGAACGGGTACTCGATAATGGAAAGACCCAGTACTTC.

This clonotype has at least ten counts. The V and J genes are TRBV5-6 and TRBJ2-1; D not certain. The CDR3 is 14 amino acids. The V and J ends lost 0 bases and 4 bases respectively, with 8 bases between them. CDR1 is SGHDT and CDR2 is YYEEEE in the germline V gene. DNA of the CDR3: TGTGCCAGCAGCTTGGTTCAGGCGTACAATGAGCAGTTCTTC. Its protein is CASSLVQAYNEQFF.

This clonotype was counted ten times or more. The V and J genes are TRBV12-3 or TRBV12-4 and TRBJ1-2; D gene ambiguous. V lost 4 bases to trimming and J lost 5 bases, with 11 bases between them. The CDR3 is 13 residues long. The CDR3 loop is CASSSQVSYGYTF. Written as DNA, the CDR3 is TGTGCCAGCAGTTCTCAGGTTTCTTATGGCTACACCTTC.

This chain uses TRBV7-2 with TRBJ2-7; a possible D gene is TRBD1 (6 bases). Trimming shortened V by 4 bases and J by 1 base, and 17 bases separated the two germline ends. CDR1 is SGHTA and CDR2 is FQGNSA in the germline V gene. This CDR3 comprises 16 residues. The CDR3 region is CASSSSGTTASYEQYF. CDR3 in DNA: TGTGCCAGCAGCTCTTCCGGGACAACCGCATCCTACGAGCAGTACTTC.

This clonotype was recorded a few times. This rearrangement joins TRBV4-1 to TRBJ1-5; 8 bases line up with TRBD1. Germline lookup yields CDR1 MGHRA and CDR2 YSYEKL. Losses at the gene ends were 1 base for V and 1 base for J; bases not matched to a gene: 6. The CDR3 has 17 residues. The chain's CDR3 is CASSQVRQGASNQPQHF. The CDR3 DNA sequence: TGCGCCAGCAGCCAAGTGAGGCAGGGGGCGAGCAATCAGCCCCAGCATTTT.

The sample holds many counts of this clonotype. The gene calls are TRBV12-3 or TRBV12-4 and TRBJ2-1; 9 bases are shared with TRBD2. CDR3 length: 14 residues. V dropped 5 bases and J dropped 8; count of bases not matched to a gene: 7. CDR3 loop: CASSAGGGGYEQFF. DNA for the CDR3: TGTGCCAGCAGTGCGGGAGGGGGAGGCTATGAGCAGTTCTTC.

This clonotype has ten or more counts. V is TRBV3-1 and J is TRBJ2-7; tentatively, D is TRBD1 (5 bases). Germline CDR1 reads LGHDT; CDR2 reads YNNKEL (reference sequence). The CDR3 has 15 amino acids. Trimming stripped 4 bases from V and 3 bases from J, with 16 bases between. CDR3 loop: CASSLRQQTNYEQYF. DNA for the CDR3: TGTGCCAGCAGCCTCAGACAGCAAACAAACTACGAGCAGTACTTC.

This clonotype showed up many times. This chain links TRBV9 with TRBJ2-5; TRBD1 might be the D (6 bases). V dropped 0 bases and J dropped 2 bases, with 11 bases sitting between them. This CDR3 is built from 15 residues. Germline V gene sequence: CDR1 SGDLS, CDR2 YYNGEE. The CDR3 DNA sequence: TGTGCCAGCAGCGTAGCTACCGGACAGCAAGAGACCCAGTACTTC. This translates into CASSVATGQQETQYF.

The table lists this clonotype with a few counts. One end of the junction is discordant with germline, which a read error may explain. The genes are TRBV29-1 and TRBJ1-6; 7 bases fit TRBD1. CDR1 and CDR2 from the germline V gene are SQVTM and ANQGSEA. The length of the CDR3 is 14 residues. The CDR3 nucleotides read TGCAGCGCCCGACAGGGAACCTATAATTTACCCCTCCACTTT. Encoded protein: CSARQGTYNLPLHF.

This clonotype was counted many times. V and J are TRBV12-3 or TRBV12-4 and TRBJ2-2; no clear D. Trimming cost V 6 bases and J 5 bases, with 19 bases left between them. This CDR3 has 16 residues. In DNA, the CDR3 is TGTGCCAGCAGGCCCTCCACACCCTCGACTACCGGGGAGCTGTTTTTT. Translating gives CASRPSTPSTTGELFF.

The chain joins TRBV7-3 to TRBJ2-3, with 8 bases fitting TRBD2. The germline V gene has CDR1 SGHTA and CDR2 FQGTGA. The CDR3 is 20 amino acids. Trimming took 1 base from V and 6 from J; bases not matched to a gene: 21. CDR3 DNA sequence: TGTGCCAGCAGCTTAAGAGGGATGTTTTCGGCGGGAGGTTTGACGGATACGCAGTATTTT. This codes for CASSLRGMFSAGGLTDTQYF.

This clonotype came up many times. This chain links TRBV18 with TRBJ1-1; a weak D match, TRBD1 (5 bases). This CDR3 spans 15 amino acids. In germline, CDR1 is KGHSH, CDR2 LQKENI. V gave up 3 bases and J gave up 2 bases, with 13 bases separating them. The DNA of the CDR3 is TGTGCCAGCTCACCGGGGTGGCAGGGAAACACTGAAGCTTTCTTT. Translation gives CASSPGWQGNTEAFF.

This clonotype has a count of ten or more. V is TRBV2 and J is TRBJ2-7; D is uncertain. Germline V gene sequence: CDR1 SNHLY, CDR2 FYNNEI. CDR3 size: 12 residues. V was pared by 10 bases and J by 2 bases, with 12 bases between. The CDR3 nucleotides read TGTGCCACCCGGCCCCTGACCTACGAGCAGTACTTC. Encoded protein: CATRPLTYEQYF. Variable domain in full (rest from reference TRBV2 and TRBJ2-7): EPEVTQTPSHQVTQMGQEVILRCVPISNHLYFYWYRQILGQKVEFLVSFYNNEISEKSEIFDDQFSVERPDGSNFTLKIRSTKLEDSAMYFCATRPLTYEQYFGPGTRLTVT.

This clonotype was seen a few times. The CDR3 region has the DNA TGTGCCACCACCCTAGTTCAGTACTACGAGCAGTACTTC. Its translation: CATTLVQYYEQYF. This sequence joins TRBV15 and TRBJ2-7; no clear D. Per the germline V gene, CDR1 is LNHNV and CDR2 is YYDKDF (reference sequence). CDR3 size: 13 residues. V gave up 7 bases and J gave up 3 bases, with 13 bases separating them.

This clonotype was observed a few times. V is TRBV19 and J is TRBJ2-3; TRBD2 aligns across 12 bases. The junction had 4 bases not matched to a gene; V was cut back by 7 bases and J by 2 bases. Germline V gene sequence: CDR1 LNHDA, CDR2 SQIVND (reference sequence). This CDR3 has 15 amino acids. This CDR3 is CASNGLAGSTDTQYF. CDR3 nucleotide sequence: TGTGCCAGTAACGGACTAGCGGGGTCCACAGATACGCAGTATTTT.

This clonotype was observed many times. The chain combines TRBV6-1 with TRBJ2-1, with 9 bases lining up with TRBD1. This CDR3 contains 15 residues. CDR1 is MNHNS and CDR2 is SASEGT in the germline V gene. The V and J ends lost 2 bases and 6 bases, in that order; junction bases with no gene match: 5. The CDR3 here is CASSEMDRGFNEQFF. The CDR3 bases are TGTGCCAGCAGTGAAATGGACAGGGGTTTCAATGAGCAGTTCTTC.

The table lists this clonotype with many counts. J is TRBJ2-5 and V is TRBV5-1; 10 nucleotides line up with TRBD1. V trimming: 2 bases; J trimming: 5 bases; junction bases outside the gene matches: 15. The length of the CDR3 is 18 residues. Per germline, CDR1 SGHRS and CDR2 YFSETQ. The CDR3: CASSFIATTGGGEETQYF. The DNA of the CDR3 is TGCGCCAGCAGCTTCATAGCGACGACAGGGGGCGGTGAGGAGACCCAGTACTTC.

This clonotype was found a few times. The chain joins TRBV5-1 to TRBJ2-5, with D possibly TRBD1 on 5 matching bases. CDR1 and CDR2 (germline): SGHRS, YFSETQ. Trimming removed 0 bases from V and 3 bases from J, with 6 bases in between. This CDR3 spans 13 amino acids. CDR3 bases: TGCGCCAGCAGCTTGGAACAGGAAGAGACCCAGTACTTC. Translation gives CASSLEQEETQYF. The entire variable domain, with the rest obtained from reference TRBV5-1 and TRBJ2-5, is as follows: KAGVTQTPRYLIKTRGQQVTLSCSPISGHRSVSWYQQTPGQGLQFLFEYFSETQRNKGNFPGRFSGRQFSNSRSEMNVSTLELGDSALYLCASSLEQEETQYFGPGTRLLVL.

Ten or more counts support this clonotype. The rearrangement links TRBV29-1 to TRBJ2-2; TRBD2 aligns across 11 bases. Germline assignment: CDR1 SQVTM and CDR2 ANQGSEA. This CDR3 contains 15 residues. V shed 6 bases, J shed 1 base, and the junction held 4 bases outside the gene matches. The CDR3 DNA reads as TGCAGCGTCTCCGGGACTAGCGGGAACACCGGGGAGCTGTTTTTT. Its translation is CSVSGTSGNTGELFF.